This T cell receptor beta chain originates from a study of blood T cell repertoires in COVID-19. Whole-study context: Acute and convalescent COVID-19 specimens originated in the United States, Italy and Spain.

The CDR3 totals 15 residues. Germline lookup yields CDR1 MNHEY and CDR2 SMNVEV (reference sequence). Trimming pared 3 bases from V and 0 bases from J, leaving 10 bases between. Clones were sequenced by immunoSEQ multiplex PCR, and TCRdb holds only the in-frame ones, with some missing. The sample holds about 130,000 clones; about 85% are singletons and the top ten take roughly 30%. The chain uses TRBV27 and TRBJ2-3; a weak D match, TRBD2 (5 bases). The source material was peripheral blood. This clonotype originated in a woman older than 75 with acute or convalescent COVID-19. CDR3 in DNA: TGTGCCAGCAGTTTGTATAGGACTAGCACAGATACGCAGTATTTT. Its translation is CASSLYRTSTDTQYF.